This T cell receptor beta chain was obtained from a study of cytomegalovirus exposure and HLA in healthy donors. Overall study findings and caveats: Specificity of a few CMV-associated chains for CMV antigens was verified in vitro.

Primers: 60 Vbeta forward and 13 Jbeta reverse. Assay used: immunoSEQ multiplex PCR; TCRdb lists only in-frame clones, some missing. This table holds about 170,000 clones, 81% found once. This clone showed up just a few times. Its antigen is as yet unknown. This CDR3 is 15 amino acids long. Germline V gene sequence: CDR1 MNHEY, CDR2 SVGAGI. V lost 5 bases to trimming and J lost 8 bases; unmatched junction nucleotides: 8. The clonotype was recovered from a woman between 18 and 29 years old in good health and CMV-seropositive. The sequenced sample was PBMCs. The chain employs TRBV6-5 and TRBJ1-4, with 10 bases that match TRBD1. CDR3 bases: TGTGCCAGCAGTCCCAGACAGGGGGCGTTGGAAAAACTGTTTTTT. Protein sequence: CASSPRQGALEKLFF.